This TCR beta chain emerged from a study of T cells in Graves' hyperthyroidism and ophthalmopathy. Amplified regions were TCR beta CDR3 sequences from RNA transcripts. HTBI primers drove first-round RT-PCR of the TCR CDR3. TCRdb reprocessed the multiplex PCR reads with MiXCR, giving one entry per CDR3 protein. The sample shows more than 300,000 distinct CDR3 sequences, roughly 15% of them seen only once. The CDR3 is 15 amino acids. V was pared by 0 bases and J by 8 bases, with 14 bases between. CDR1 and CDR2 from the germline V gene are LGHDT and YNNKEL (reference sequence). These patients, aged 18 to 65, had recently diagnosed hyperthyroidism lasting under 2 months. This clonotype came up a few times. Antigen unknown. Study-wide points: Researchers report that a 13 V-J model separated ophthalmopathy from stable hyperthyroidism. Onset of ophthalmopathy came a median around 6.2 months after the model predicted it.

The clonotype comes from a woman aged 25 to 39 with Graves' hyperthyroidism that later progressed to Graves' ophthalmopathy. The chain employs TRBV3-1 and TRBJ1-5; D ambiguous. Specimen: blood. The CDR3 DNA sequence: TGTGCCAGCAGCCAAGATACAGACGATTCGGAGCCCCAGCATTTT. Protein sequence: CASSQDTDDSEPQHF.